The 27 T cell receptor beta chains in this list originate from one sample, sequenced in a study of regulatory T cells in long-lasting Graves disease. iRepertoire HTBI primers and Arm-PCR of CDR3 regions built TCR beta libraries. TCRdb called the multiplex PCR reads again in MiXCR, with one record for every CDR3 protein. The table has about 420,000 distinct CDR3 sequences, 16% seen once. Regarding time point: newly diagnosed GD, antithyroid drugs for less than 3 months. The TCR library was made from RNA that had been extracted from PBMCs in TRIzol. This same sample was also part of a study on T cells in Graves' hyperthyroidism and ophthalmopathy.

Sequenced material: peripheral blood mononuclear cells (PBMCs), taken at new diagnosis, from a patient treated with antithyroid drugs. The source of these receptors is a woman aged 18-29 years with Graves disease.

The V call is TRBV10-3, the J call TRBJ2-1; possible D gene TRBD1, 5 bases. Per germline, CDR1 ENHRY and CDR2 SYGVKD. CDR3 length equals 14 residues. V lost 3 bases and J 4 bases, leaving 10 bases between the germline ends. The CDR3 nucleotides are TGTGCCATCAGTGAAGACAGCCTTTACAATGAGCAGTTCTTC. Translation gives CAISEDSLYNEQFF.

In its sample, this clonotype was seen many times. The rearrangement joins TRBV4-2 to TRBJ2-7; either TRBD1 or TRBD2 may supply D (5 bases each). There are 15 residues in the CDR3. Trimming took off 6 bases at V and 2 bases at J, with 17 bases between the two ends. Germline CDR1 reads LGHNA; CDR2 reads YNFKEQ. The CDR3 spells CASSPGASHTYEQYF. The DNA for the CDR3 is TGTGCCAGCAGTCCCGGGGCAAGCCATACCTACGAGCAGTACTTC.

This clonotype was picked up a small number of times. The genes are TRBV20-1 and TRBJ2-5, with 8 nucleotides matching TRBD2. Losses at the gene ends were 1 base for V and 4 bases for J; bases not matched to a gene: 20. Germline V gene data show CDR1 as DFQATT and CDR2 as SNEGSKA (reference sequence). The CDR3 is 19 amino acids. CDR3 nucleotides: TGCAGTGCTAGAGTTGTTGAACTGGCGGGAGGCCGGGGGGTAGAGACCCAGTACTTC. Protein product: CSARVVELAGGRGVETQYF.

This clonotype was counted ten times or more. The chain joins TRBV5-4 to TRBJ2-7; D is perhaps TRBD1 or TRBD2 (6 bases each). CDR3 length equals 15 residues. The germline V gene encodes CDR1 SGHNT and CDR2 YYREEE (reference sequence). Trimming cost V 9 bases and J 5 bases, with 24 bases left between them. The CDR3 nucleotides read TGTGCCACCAGACAGGAGCGGGCGCGTCGGGACGAGCAGTACTTC. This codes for CATRQERARRDEQYF.

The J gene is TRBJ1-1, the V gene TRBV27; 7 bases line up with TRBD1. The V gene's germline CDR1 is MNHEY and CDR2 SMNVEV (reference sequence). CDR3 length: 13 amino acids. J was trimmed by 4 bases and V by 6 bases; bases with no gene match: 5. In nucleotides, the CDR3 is TGTGCCAGCAGAGACAGGGAAATCACTGAAGCTTTCTTT. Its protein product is CASRDREITEAFF.

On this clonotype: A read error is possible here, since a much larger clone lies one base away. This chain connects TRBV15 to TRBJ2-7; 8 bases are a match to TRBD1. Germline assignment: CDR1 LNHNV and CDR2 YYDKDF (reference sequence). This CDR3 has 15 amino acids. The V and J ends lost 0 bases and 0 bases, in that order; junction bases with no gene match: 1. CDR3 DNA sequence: TGTGCCACCAGCAGAGAGGACAGGGTCTCCTACGAGCAGTACTTC. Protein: CATSREDRVSYEQYF. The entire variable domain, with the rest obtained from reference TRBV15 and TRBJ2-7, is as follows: DAMVIQNPRYQVTQFGKPVTLSCSQTLNHNVMYWYQQKSSQAPKLLFHYYDKDFNNEADTPDNFQSRRPNTSFCFLDIRSPGLGDTAMYLCATSREDRVSYEQYFGPGTRLTVT.

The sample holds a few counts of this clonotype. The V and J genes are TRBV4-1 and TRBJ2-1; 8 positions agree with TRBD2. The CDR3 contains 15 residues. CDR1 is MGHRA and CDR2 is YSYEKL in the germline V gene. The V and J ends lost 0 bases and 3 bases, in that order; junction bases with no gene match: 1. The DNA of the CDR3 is TGCGCCAGCAGCCAAGAGGGGACTAGCTACAATGAGCAGTTCTTC. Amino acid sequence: CASSQEGTSYNEQFF.

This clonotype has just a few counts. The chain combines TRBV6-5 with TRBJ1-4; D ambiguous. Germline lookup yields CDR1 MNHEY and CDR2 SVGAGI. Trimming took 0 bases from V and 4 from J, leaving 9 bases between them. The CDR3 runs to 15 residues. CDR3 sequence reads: CASSYSVNSNEKLFF. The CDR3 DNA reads TGTGCCAGCAGTTACTCTGTAAACAGTAATGAAAAACTGTTTTTT.

For the CDR3, the DNA is TGCAGTGCTAGACCAGGGGACTATCTCCACTTT. Residues: CSARPGDYLHF. The rearrangement uses TRBV20-1 and TRBJ1-6; tentative D call: TRBD1 (6 bases). The CDR3 has 11 residues. Trimming took 2 bases from V and 16 from J, leaving 12 bases between them. CDR1 DFQATT and CDR2 SNEGSKA come from the germline V gene (reference sequence).

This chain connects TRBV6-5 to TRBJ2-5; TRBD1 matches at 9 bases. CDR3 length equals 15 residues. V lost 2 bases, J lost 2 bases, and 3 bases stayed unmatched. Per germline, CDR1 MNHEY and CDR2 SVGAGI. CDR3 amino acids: CASSYRDRGQETQYF. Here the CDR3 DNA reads TGTGCCAGCAGTTACCGCGACAGGGGGCAAGAGACCCAGTACTTC.

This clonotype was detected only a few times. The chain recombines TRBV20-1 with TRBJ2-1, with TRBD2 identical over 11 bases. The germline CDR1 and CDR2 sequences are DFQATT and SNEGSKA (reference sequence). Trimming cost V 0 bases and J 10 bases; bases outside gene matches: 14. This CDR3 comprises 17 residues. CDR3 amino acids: CSARDSSETSGILEQFF. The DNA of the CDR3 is TGCAGTGCTAGAGATTCGAGCGAGACTAGCGGGATTCTCGAGCAGTTCTTC.

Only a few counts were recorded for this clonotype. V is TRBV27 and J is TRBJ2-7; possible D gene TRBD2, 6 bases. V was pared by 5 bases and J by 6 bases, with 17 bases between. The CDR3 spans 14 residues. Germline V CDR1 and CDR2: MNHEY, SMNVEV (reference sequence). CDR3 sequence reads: CASSLVGGWVEQYF. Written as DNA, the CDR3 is TGTGCCAGCAGTCTCGTGGGAGGCTGGGTCGAGCAGTACTTC.

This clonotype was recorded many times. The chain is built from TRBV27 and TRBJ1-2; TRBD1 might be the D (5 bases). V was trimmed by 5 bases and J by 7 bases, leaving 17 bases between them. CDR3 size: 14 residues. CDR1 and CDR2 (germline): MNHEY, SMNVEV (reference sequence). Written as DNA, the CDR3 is TGTGCCAGCAGTCCTAGACAGACTAGATTTGGCTACACCTTC. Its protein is CASSPRQTRFGYTF.

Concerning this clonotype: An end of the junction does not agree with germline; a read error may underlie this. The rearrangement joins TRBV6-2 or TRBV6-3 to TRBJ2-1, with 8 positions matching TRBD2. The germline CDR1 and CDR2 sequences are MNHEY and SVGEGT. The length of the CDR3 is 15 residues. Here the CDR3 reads CASSSLAGALNEQSF. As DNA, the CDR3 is TGTGCCAGCAGTTCCCTAGCGGGCGCTCTCAATGAGCAGTCCTTC.

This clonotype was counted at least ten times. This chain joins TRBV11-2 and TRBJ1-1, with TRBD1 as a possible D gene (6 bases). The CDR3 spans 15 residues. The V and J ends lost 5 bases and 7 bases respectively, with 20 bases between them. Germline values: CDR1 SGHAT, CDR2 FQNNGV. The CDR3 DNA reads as TGTGCCAGCAGCCCACTGACAGGAACCTATAATGAAGCTTTCTTT. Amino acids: CASSPLTGTYNEAFF.

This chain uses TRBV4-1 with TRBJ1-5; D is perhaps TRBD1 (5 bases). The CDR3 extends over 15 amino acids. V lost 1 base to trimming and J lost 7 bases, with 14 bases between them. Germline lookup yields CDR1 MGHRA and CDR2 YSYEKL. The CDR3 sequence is CASSQGAVKGQPQHF. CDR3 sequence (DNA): TGCGCCAGCAGCCAAGGTGCAGTTAAGGGGCAGCCCCAGCATTTT.

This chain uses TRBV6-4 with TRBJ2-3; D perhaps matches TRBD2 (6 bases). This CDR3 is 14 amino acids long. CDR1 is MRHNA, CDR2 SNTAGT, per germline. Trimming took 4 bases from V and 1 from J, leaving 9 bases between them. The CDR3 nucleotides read TGTGCCAGCAGTGTTGCTAGCGGCACAGATACGCAGTATTTT. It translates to CASSVASGTDTQYF.

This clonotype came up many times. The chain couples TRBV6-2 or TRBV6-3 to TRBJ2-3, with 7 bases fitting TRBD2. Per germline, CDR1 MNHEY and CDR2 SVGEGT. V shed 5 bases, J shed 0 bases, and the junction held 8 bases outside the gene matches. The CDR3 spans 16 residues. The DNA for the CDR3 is TGTGCCAGCAGTACCCCGGGAGCGGGAAGCACAGATACGCAGTATTTT. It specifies CASSTPGAGSTDTQYF.

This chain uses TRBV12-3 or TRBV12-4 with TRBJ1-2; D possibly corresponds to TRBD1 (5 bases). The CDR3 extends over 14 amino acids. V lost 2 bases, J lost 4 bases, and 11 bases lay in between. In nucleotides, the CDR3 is TGTGCCAGCAGTTTACAGGGTTACACCTATGGCTACACCTTC. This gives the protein CASSLQGYTYGYTF.

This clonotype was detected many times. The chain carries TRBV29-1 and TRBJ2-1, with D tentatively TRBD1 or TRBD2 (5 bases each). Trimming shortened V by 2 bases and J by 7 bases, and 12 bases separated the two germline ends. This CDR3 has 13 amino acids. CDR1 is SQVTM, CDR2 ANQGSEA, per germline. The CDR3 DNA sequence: TGCAGCGTTGAATCGGGTGGGGGAAATGAGCAGTTCTTC. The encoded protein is CSVESGGGNEQFF.

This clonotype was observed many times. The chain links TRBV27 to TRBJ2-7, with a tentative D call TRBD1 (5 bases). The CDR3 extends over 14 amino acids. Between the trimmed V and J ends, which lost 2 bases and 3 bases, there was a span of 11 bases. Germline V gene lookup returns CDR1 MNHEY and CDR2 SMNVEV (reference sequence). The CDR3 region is CASSLGAPGYEQYF. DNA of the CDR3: TGTGCCAGCAGTTTAGGGGCCCCGGGCTACGAGCAGTACTTC.

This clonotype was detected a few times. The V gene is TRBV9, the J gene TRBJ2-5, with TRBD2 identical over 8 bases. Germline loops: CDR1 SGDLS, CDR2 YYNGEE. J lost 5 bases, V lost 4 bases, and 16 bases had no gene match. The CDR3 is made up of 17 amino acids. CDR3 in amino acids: CASSRGVIAGTGETQYF. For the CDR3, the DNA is TGTGCCAGCAGCAGGGGGGTAATAGCGGGAACAGGGGAGACCCAGTACTTC. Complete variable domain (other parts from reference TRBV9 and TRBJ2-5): DSGVTQTPKHLITATGQRVTLRCSPRSGDLSVYWYQQSLDQGLQFLIQYYNGEERAKGNILERFSAQQFPDLHSELNLSSLELGDSALYFCASSRGVIAGTGETQYFGPGTRLLVL.

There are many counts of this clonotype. The CDR3 is CAWSAGTVQETQYF. CDR3 DNA sequence: TGTGCCTGGAGTGCAGGGACAGTCCAAGAGACCCAGTACTTC. The chain links TRBV30 to TRBJ2-5; 7 nucleotides line up with TRBD1. Losses at the gene ends were 1 base for V and 1 base for J; bases not matched to a gene: 3. Germline assignment: CDR1 GTSNPN and CDR2 SVGIG (reference sequence). The CDR3 sequence is 14 residues long.

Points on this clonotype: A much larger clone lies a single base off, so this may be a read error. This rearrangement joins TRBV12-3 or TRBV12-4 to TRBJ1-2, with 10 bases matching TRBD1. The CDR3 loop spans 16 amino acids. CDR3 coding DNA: TGTGTCAGCAGCTGGCTGGGGGACAGGGGAATGAAGGGCTACACCTTC. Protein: CVSSWLGDRGMKGYTF.

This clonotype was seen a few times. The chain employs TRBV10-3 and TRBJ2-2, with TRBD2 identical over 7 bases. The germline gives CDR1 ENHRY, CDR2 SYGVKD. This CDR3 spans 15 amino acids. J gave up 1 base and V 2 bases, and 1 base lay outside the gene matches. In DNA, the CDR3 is TGTGCCATCAGTGAGGGACTAGAGAACACCGGGGAGCTGTTTTTT. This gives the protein CAISEGLENTGELFF.

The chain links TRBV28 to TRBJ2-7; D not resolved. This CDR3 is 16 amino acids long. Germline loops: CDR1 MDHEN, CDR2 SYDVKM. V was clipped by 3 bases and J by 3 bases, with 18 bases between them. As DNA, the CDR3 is TGTGCCAGCAGTTTGGATCGCTCAACGGCCCTCTACGAGCAGTACTTC. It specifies CASSLDRSTALYEQYF.

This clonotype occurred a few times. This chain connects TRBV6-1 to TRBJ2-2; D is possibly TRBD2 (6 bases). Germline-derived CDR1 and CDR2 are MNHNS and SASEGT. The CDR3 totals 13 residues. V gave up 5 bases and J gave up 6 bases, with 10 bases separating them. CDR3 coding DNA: TGTGCCAGCAGTCGGGGAGGTTCCGGGGAGCTGTTTTTT. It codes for CASSRGGSGELFF.